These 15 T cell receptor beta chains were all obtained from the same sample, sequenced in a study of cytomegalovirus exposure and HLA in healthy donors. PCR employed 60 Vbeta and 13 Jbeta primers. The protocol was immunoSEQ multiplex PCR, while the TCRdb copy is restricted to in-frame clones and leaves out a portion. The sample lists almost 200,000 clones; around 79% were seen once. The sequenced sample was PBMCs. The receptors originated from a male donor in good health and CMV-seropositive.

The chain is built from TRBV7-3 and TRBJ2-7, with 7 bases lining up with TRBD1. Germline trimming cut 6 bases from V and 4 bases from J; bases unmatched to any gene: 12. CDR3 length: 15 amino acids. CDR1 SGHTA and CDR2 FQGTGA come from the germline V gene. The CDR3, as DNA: TGTGCCAGCAGGGAAAAGACAGGGTTACAGTACGAGCAGTACTTC. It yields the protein CASREKTGLQYEQYF.

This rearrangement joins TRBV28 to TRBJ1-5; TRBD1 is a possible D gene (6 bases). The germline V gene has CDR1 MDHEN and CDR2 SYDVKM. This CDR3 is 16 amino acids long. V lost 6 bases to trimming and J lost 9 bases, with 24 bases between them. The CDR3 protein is CASRLGGVGLPGPQHF. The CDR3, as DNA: TGTGCCAGCAGGCTAGGGGGTGTGGGGCTCCCGGGGCCCCAGCATTTT.

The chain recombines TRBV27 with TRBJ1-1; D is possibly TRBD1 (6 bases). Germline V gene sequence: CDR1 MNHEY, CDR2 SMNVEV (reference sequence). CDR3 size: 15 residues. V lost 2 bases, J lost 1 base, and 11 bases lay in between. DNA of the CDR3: TGTGCCAGCAGTTTACGGTCAGGGGAGAACACTGAAGCTTTCTTT. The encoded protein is CASSLRSGENTEAFF.

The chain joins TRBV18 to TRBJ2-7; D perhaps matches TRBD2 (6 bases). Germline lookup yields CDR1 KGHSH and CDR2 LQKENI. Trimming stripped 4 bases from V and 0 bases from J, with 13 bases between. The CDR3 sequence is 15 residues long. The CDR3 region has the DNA TGTGCCAGCTCACTCCGAGCGGGCAGCTCCTACGAGCAGTACTTC. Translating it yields CASSLRAGSSYEQYF.

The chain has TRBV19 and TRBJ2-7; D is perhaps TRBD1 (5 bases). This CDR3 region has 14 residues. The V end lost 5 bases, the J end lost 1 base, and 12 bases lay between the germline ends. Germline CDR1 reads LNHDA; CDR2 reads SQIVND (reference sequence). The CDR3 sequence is CASSQQGRSYEQYF. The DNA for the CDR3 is TGTGCCAGTAGTCAGCAGGGAAGATCCTACGAGCAGTACTTC.

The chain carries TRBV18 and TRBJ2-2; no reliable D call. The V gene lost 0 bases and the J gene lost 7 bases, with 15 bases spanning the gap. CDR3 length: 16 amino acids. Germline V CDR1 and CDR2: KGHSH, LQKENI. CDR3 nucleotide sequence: TGTGCCAGCTCACCACCGGTCTCCGGAGCCGGCGGGGAGCTGTTTTTT. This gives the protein CASSPPVSGAGGELFF.

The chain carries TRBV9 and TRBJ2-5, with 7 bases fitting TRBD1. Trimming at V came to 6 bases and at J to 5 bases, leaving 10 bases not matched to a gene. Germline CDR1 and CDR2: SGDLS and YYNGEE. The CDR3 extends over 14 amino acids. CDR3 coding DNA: TGTGCCAGCACCCGAACAGGGGCGGGTGAGACCCAGTACTTC. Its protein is CASTRTGAGETQYF. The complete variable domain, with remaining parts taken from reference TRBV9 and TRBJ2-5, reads DSGVTQTPKHLITATGQRVTLRCSPRSGDLSVYWYQQSLDQGLQFLIQYYNGEERAKGNILERFSAQQFPDLHSELNLSSLELGDSALYFCASTRTGAGETQYFGPGTRLLVL.

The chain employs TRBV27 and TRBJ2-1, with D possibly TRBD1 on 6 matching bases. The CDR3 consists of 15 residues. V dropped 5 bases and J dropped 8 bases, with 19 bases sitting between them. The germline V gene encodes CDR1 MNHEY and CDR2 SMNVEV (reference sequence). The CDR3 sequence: CASSPDSLVMYEQFF. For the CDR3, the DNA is TGTGCCAGCAGTCCGGACAGTTTAGTGATGTATGAGCAGTTCTTC.

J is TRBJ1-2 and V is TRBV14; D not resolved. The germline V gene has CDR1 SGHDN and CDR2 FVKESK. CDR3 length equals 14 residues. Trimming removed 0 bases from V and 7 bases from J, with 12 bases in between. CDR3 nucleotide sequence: TGTGCCAGCAGCCAAGACCCGGGGAAAACTGGCTACACCTTC. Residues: CASSQDPGKTGYTF. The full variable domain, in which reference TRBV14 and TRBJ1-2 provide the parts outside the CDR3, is EAGVTQFPSHSVIEKGQTVTLRCDPISGHDNLYWYRRVMGKEIKFLLHFVKESKQDESGMPNNRFLAERTGGTYSTLKVQPAELEDSGVYFCASSQDPGKTGYTFGSGTRLTVV.

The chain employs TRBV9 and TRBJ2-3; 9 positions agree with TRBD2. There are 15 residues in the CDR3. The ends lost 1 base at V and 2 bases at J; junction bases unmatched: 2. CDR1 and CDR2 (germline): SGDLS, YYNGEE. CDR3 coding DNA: TGTGCCAGCAGCGTAAGCGGGGGGCTCACAGATACGCAGTATTTT. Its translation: CASSVSGGLTDTQYF.

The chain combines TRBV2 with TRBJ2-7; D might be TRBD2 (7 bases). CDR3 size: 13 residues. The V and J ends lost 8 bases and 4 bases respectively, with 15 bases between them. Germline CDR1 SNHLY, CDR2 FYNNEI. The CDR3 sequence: CASYKGGGYEQYF. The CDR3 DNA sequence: TGTGCCAGCTATAAAGGGGGAGGGTACGAGCAGTACTTC.

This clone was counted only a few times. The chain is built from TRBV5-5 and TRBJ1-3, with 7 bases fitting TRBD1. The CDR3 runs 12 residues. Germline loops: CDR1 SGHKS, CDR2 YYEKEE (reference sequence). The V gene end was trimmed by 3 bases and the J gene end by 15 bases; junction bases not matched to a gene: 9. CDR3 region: CASSSRTGPSYF. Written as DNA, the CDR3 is TGTGCCAGCAGCTCAAGGACAGGCCCATCATATTTT.

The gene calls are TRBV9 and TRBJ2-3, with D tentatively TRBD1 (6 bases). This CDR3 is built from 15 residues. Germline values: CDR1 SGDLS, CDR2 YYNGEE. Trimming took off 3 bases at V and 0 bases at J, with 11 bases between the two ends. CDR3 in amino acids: CASSEGQSSTDTQYF. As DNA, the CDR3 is TGTGCCAGCAGCGAAGGACAGTCTAGCACAGATACGCAGTATTTT.

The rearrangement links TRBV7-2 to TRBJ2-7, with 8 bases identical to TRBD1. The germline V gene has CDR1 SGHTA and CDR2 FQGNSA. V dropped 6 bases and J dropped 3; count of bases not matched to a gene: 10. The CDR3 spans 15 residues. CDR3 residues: CASSEAGTGFYEQYF. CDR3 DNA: TGTGCCAGCAGTGAAGCCGGGACAGGCTTCTACGAGCAGTACTTC.

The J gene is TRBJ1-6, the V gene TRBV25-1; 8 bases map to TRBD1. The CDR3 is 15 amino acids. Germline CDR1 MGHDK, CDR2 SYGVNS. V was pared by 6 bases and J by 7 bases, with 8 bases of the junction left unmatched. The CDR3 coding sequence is TGTGCCAGCAGGGACGGACAGGGTTCGAATTCACCCCTCCACTTT. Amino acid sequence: CASRDGQGSNSPLHF.